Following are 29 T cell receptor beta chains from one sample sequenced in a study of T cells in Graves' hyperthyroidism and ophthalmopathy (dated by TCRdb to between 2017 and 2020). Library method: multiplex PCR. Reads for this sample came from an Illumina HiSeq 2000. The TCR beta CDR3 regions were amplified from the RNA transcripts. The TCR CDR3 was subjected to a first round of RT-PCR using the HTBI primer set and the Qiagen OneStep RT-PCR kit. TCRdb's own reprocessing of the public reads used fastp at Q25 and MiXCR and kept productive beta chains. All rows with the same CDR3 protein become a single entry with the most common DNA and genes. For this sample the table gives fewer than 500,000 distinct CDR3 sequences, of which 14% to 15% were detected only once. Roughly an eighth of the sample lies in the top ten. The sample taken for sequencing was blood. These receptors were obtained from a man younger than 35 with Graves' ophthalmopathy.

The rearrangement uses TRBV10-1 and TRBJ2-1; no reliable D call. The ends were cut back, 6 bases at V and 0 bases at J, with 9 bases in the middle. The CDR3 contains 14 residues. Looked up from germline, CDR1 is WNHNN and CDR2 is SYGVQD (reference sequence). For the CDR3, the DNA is TGCGCCAGCAGCGCGGCCATCTCCTACAATGAGCAGTTCTTC. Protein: CASSAAISYNEQFF.

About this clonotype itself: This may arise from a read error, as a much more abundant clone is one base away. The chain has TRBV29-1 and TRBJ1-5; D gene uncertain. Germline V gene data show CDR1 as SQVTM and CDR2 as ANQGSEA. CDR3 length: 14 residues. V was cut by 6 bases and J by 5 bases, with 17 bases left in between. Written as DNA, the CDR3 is TGCAGCGTCGCTATGATCGGGATGGATCAGCCCCAGCATTTT. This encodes CSVAMIGMDQPQHF.

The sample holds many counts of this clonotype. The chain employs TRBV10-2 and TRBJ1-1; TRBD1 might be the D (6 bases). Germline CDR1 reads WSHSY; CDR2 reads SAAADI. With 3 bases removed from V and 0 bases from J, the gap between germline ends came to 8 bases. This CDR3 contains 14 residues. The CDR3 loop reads CASSDRGLNTEAFF. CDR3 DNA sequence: TGCGCCAGCAGTGACAGGGGTCTGAACACTGAAGCTTTCTTT.

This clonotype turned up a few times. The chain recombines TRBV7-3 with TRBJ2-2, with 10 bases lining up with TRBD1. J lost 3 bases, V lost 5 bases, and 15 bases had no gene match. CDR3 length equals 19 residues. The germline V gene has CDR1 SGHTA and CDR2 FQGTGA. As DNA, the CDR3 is TGTGCCAGCAGCCTATATTCCTCCAGACAGGGGGCCTACACCGGGGAGCTGTTTTTT. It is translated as CASSLYSSRQGAYTGELFF.

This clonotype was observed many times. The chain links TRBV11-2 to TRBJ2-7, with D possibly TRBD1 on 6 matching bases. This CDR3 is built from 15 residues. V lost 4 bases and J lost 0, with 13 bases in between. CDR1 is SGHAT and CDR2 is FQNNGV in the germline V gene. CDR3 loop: CASSSWDTSSYEQYF. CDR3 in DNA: TGTGCCAGCAGCTCCTGGGACACAAGCTCCTACGAGCAGTACTTC. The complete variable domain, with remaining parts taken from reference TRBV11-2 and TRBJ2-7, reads EAGVAQSPRYKIIEKRQSVAFWCNPISGHATLYWYQQILGQGPKLLIQFQNNGVVDDSQLPKDRFSAERLKGVDSTLKIQPAKLEDSAVYLCASSSWDTSSYEQYFGPGTRLTVT.

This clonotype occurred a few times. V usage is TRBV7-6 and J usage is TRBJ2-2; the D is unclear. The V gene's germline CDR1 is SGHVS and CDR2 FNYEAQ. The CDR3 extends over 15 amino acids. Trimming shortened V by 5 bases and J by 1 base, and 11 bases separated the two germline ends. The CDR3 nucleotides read TGTGCCAGCAGCCAAGACGACATGAACACCGGGGAGCTGTTTTTT. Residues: CASSQDDMNTGELFF.

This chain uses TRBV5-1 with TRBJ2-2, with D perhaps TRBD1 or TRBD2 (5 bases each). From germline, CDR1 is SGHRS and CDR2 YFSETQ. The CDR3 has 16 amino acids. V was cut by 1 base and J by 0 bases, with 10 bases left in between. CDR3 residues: CASSLLLGANTGELFF. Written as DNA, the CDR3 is TGCGCCAGCAGCTTGTTACTGGGGGCGAACACCGGGGAGCTGTTTTTT.

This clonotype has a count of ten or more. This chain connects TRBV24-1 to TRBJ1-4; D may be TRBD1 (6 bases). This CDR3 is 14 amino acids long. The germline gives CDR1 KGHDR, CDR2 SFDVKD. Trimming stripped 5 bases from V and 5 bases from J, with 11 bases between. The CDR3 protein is CATSVAGENEKLFF. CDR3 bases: TGTGCCACCAGTGTGGCAGGGGAAAATGAAAAACTGTTTTTT.

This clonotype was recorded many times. CDR3 protein: CASSLSGAKQPQHF. The CDR3 DNA reads TGTGCCAGCAGCTTATCCGGGGCGAAACAGCCCCAGCATTTT. This sequence joins TRBV11-2 and TRBJ1-5; tentatively, D is TRBD1 (5 bases). V shed 2 bases and J shed 7 bases, with 12 bases lying between them. The V gene's germline CDR1 is SGHAT and CDR2 FQNNGV. The CDR3 covers 14 residues.

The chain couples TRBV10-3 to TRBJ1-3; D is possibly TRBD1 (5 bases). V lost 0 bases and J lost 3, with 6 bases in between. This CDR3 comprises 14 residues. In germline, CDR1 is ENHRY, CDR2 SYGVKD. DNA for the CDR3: TGTGCCATCAGTGAGTCTACAGGTGGAAACACCATATATTTT. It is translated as CAISESTGGNTIYF.

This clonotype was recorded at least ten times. CDR3 in DNA: TGTGCCAGCAGTATACAGCTGACTTACAATGAGCAGTTCTTC. It codes for CASSIQLTYNEQFF. The chain recombines TRBV12-3 or TRBV12-4 with TRBJ2-1, with unresolved D. V gave up 5 bases and J gave up 4 bases, with 12 bases separating them. CDR3 length equals 14 residues.

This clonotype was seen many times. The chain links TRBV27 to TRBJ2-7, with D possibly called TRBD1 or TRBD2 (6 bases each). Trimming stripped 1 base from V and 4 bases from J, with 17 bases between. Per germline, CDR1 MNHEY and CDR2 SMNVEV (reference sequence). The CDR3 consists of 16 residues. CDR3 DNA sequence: TGTGCCAGCAGTTTATATGGGACACCCGGGGGATACGAGCAGTACTTC. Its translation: CASSLYGTPGGYEQYF.

CDR3 residues: CASSQRGQGLYGYTF. CDR3 coding DNA: TGTGCCAGCAGCCAAAGGGGACAGGGGTTATATGGCTACACCTTC. This chain uses TRBV13 with TRBJ1-2; 10 nucleotides align to TRBD1. J gave up 5 bases and V 5 bases, and 8 bases lay outside the gene matches. Looked up from germline, CDR1 is PRHDT and CDR2 is FYEKMQ (reference sequence). The CDR3 length is 15 residues. The entire variable domain, with the rest obtained from reference TRBV13 and TRBJ1-2, is as follows: AAGVIQSPRHLIKEKRETATLKCYPIPRHDTVYWYQQGPGQDPQFLISFYEKMQSDKGSIPDRFSAQQFSDYHSELNMSSLELGDSALYFCASSQRGQGLYGYTFGSGTRLTVV.

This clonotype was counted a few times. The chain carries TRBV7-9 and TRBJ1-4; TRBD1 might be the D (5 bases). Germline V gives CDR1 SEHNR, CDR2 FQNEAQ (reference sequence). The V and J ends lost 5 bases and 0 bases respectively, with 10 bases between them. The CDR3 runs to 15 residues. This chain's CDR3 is CASSRQSSTNEKLFF. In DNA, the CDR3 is TGTGCCAGCAGCAGACAGTCTTCAACTAATGAAAAACTGTTTTTT.

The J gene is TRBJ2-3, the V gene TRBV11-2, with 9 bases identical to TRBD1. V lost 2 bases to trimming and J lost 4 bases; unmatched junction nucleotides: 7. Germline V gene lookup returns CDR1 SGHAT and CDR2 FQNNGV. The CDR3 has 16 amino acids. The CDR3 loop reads CASSLLGQGWADTQYF. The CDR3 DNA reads TGTGCCAGCAGCTTATTGGGACAGGGTTGGGCAGATACGCAGTATTTT.

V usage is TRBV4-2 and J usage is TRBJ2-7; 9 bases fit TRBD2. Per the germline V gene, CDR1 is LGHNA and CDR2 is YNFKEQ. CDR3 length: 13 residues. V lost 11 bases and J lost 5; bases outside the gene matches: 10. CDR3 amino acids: CAGPSGISHEQYF. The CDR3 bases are TGTGCCGGTCCTAGCGGGATAAGCCACGAGCAGTACTTC.

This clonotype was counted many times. In nucleotides, the CDR3 is TGTGCCAGCAGCCTTATGGGACAGGGCGATAATGAAAAACTGTTTTTT. Its protein product is CASSLMGQGDNEKLFF. The chain couples TRBV5-6 to TRBJ1-4; 9 bases map to TRBD1. The junction had 8 bases not matched to a gene; V was cut back by 4 bases and J by 4 bases. The CDR3 contains 16 residues. Germline CDR1 SGHDT, CDR2 YYEEEE. Full variable domain (rest looked up from reference TRBV5-6 and TRBJ1-4): DAGVTQSPTHLIKTRGQQVTLRCSPKSGHDTVSWYQQALGQGPQFIFQYYEEEERQRGNFPDRFSGHQFPNYSSELNVNALLLGDSALYLCASSLMGQGDNEKLFFGSGTQLSVL.

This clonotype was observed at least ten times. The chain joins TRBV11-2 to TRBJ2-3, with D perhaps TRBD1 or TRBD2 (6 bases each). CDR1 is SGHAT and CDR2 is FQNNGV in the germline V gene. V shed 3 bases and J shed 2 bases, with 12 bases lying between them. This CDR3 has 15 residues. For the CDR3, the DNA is TGTGCCAGCAGCTTTCGGGGGCCCCACACAGATACGCAGTATTTT. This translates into CASSFRGPHTDTQYF.

CDR3 nucleotide sequence: TGTGCCAGCAGCAAGGGGAAAGGATTACCCGACTATGGCTACACCTTC. It specifies CASSKGKGLPDYGYTF. The rearrangement links TRBV7-2 to TRBJ1-2; a possible D gene is TRBD1 (5 bases). Trimming pared 5 bases from V and 3 bases from J, leaving 19 bases between. Germline V CDR1 and CDR2: SGHTA, FQGNSA. The CDR3 extends over 16 amino acids. The entire variable domain, with the rest obtained from reference TRBV7-2 and TRBJ1-2, is as follows: GAGVSQSPSNKVTEKGKDVELRCDPISGHTALYWYRQSLGQGLEFLIYFQGNSAPDKSGLPSDRFSAERTGGSVSTLTIQRTQQEDSAVYLCASSKGKGLPDYGYTFGSGTRLTVV.

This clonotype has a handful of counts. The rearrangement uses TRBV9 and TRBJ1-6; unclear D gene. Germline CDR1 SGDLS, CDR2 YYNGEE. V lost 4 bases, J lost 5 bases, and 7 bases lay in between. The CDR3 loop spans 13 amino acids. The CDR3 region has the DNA TGTGCCAGCAGCCCCGACCATAATTCACCCCTCCACTTT. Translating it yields CASSPDHNSPLHF.

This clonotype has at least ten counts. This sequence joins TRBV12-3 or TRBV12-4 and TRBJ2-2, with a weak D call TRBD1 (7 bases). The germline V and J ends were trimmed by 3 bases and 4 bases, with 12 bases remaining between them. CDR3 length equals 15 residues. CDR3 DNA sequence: TGTGCCAGCAGTTTGAGGCAGGGGGGCACCGGGGAGCTGTTTTTT. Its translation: CASSLRQGGTGELFF.

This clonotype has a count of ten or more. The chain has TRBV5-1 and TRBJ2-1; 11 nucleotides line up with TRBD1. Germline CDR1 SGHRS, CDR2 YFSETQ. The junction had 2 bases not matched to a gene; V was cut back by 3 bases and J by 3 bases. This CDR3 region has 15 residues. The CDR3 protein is CASSWGQGDYNEQFF. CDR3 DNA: TGCGCCAGCAGCTGGGGACAGGGGGACTACAATGAGCAGTTCTTC.

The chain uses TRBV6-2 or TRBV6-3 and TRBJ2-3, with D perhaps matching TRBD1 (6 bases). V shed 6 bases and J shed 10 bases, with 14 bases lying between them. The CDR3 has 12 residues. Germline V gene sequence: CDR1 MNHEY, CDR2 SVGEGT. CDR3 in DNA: TGTGCCAGCAGGGGGGCCATCAGGCCGCAGTATTTT. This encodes CASRGAIRPQYF.

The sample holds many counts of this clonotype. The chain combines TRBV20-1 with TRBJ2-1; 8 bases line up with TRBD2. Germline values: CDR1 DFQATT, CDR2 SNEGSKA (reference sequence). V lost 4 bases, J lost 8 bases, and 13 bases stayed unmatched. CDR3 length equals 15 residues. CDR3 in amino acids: CSAIDSAGVGDEQFF. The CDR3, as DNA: TGCAGTGCTATAGATTCAGCGGGAGTGGGCGATGAGCAGTTCTTC.

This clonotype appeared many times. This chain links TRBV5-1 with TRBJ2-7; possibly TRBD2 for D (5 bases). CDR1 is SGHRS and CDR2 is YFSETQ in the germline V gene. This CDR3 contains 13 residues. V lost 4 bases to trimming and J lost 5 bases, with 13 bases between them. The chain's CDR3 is CASSRRTLDEQYF. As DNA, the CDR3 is TGCGCCAGCAGCCGGAGGACCCTTGACGAGCAGTACTTC.

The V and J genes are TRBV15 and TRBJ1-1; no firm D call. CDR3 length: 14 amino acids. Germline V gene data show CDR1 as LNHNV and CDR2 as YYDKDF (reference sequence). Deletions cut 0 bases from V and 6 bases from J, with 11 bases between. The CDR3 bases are TGTGCCACCAGCAGAGATCGGGGTAACCCTGAAGCTTTCTTT. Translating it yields CATSRDRGNPEAFF.

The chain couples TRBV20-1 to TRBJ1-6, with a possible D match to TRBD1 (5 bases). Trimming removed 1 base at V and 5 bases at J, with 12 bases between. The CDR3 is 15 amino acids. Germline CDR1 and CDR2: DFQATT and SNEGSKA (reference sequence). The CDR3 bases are TGCAGTGCTAGAGCCGCAGGGTACCATAATTCACCCCTCCACTTT. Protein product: CSARAAGYHNSPLHF.

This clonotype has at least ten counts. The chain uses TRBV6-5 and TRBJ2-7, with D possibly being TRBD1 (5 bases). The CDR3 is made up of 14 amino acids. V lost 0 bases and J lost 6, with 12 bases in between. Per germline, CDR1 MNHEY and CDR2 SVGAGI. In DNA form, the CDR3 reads TGTGCCAGCAGTTACTCGTACAGGATCCGCGAGCAGTACTTC. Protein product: CASSYSYRIREQYF.

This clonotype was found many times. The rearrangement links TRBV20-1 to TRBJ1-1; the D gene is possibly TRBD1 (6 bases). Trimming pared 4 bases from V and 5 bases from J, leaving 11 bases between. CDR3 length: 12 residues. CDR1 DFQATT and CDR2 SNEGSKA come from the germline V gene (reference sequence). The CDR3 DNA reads TGCAGTGCTAACAGGGAAGGTACTGAAGCTTTCTTT. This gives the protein CSANREGTEAFF.